These 3 T cell receptor beta chains were sequenced from one sample in a study of blood T cell repertoires in COVID-19 (dated by TCRdb to 2020 to 2021). The library came from the immunoSEQ multiplex PCR assay. TCRdb carries this immuneACCESS record with in-frame sequences only. Its versions omit some clonotypes, under half of them owing to an unresolved V gene in the studies checked, with the rest unexplained. The sample profile shows over 300,000 clones; approximately 82% of them were found once. The ten largest make up around 1.2% of the sample. Sequencing input: peripheral blood. The receptors were sampled from a woman aged 50 to 60 with acute or convalescent COVID-19.

The chain combines TRBV4-2 with TRBJ2-6, with TRBD2 as a possible D gene (5 bases). The CDR3 totals 17 residues. With 3 bases removed from V and 0 bases from J, the gap between germline ends came to 12 bases. Germline values: CDR1 LGHNA, CDR2 YNFKEQ. CDR3 in DNA: TGTGCCAGCAGCCATGGGAGTTCCTCCTCTGGGGCCAACGTCCTGACTTTC. Translated: CASSHGSSSSGANVLTF.

The CDR3 loop reads CASSLAPGHHEGFTEAFF. The DNA of the CDR3 is TGTGCCAGCAGCTTAGCTCCGGGACACCATGAGGGGTTCACTGAAGCTTTCTTT. The V gene is TRBV7-9, the J gene TRBJ1-1; D perhaps matches TRBD1 (6 bases). V shed 0 bases and J shed 4 bases, with 21 bases lying between them. Germline values: CDR1 SEHNR, CDR2 FQNEAQ (reference sequence). The CDR3 is 18 residues long.

The rearrangement links TRBV7-9 to TRBJ1-4; D remains unclear. Per germline, CDR1 SEHNR and CDR2 FQNEAQ (reference sequence). The CDR3 has 12 residues. Trimming stripped 5 bases from V and 8 bases from J, with 9 bases between. This CDR3 reads CASSASQEKLFF. The CDR3 bases are TGTGCCAGCAGCGCTAGCCAGGAAAAACTGTTTTTT. Supplemented by reference TRBV7-9 and TRBJ1-4, the full variable domain reads DTGVSQNPRHKITKRGQNVTFRCDPISEHNRLYWYRQTLGQGPEFLTYFQNEAQLEKSRLLSDRFSAERPKGSFSTLEIQRTEQGDSAMYLCASSASQEKLFFGSGTQLSVL.